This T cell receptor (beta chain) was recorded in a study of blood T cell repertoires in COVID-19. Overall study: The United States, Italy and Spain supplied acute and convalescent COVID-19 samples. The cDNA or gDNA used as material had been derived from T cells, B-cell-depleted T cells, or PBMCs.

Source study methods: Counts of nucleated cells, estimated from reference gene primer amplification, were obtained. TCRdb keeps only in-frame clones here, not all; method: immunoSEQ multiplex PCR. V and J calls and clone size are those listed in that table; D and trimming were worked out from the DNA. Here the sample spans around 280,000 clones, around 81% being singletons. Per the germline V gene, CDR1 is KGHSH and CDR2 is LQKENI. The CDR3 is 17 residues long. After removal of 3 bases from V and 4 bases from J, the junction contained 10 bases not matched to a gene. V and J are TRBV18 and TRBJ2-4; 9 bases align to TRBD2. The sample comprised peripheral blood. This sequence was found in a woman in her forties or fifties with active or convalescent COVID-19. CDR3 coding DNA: TGTGCCAGCTCACCGCTTGCGGGCGGGAGGGATAAAAACATTCAGTACTTC. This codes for CASSPLAGGRDKNIQYF.